Listed here are 18 T cell receptor beta chains from one sample, sequenced in a study of beta chain features in type 1 diabetes. What was sequenced were expressed TCRB transcripts, since all of the isolated RNA had been reverse transcribed. Assay: immunoSEQ multiplex PCR; the TCRdb copy retains only in-frame clones and omits some. The sample contains a few hundred thousand clones, 27% of which appear only once. Sequenced input: central memory CD4+ T cells from blood. These receptors all come from a young man in good health.

This chain connects TRBV28 to TRBJ1-5; TRBD1 matches 9 bases. Per the germline V gene, CDR1 is MDHEN and CDR2 is SYDVKM. V was clipped by 6 bases and J by 3 bases; unmatched bases: 9. The CDR3 extends over 16 amino acids. The CDR3 reads CASRPRGTGPNQPQHF. The CDR3 DNA follows: TGTGCCAGCAGGCCCCGGGGGACAGGGCCCAATCAGCCCCAGCATTTT.

At least ten counts were recorded for this clone. The genes are TRBV15 and TRBJ2-7, with D maybe TRBD2 (5 bases). Looked up from germline, CDR1 is LNHNV and CDR2 is YYDKDF (reference sequence). The CDR3 extends over 13 amino acids. Trimming pared 2 bases from V and 5 bases from J, leaving 10 bases between. CDR3 amino acids: CATSRSVRDEQYF. The CDR3 nucleotides are TGTGCCACCAGCAGATCCGTGAGGGACGAGCAGTACTTC.

V gene TRBV11-2 combines with J gene TRBJ1-1, with no clear D. Germline V lookup: CDR1 SGHAT, CDR2 FQNNGV. The CDR3 has 14 amino acids. The germline V and J ends were trimmed by 1 base and 1 base, with 7 bases remaining between them. CDR3 nucleotide sequence: TGTGCCAGCAGCTTAGTATCTGGGAACACTGAAGCTTTCTTT. Its translation is CASSLVSGNTEAFF. The full variable domain, rest sourced from reference TRBV11-2 and TRBJ1-1, is EAGVAQSPRYKIIEKRQSVAFWCNPISGHATLYWYQQILGQGPKLLIQFQNNGVVDDSQLPKDRFSAERLKGVDSTLKIQPAKLEDSAVYLCASSLVSGNTEAFFGQGTRLTVV.

The chain employs TRBV14 and TRBJ2-1; D is undetermined. The ends were cut back, 6 bases at V and 0 bases at J, with 9 bases in the middle. CDR3 length: 14 amino acids. The germline CDR1 and CDR2 sequences are SGHDN and FVKESK. The CDR3 protein is CASSFRSSYNEQFF. CDR3 coding DNA: TGTGCCAGCAGTTTCCGGAGCTCCTACAATGAGCAGTTCTTC.

This clone was seen only a few times. This rearrangement joins TRBV10-3 to TRBJ2-5; D not certain. CDR1 is ENHRY and CDR2 is SYGVKD in the germline V gene. Trimming removed 6 bases from V and 1 base from J, with 9 bases in between. The CDR3 extends over 13 amino acids. The CDR3 sequence is CAISEPSQETQYF. In nucleotides, the CDR3 is TGTGCCATCAGCGAACCTTCCCAAGAGACCCAGTACTTC.

The chain couples TRBV19 to TRBJ2-1; 8 bases are shared with TRBD2. V was clipped by 6 bases and J by 4 bases; unmatched bases: 14. The CDR3 sequence is 17 residues long. Germline V gives CDR1 LNHDA, CDR2 SQIVND (reference sequence). CDR3 sequence (DNA): TGTGCCAGTAGCGCCTTAATAGCGGGGAGGCCTTACAATGAGCAGTTCTTC. As protein: CASSALIAGRPYNEQFF.

This clone was counted a few times. V and J are TRBV5-6 and TRBJ2-7; D is perhaps TRBD1 (5 bases). The germline gives CDR1 SGHDT, CDR2 YYEEEE. Trimming shortened V by 4 bases and J by 0 bases, and 14 bases separated the two germline ends. The CDR3 runs 15 residues. The CDR3 sequence is CASSSQGVLSYEQYF. The CDR3 region has the DNA TGTGCCAGCAGCAGCCAAGGGGTGCTCTCCTACGAGCAGTACTTC.

This chain uses TRBV6-1 with TRBJ1-6, with D unclear. Trimming removed 0 bases at V and 11 bases at J, with 5 bases between. Per the germline V gene, CDR1 is MNHNS and CDR2 is SASEGT. The CDR3 totals 12 residues. CDR3 sequence reads: CASSEAKPPLHF. For the CDR3, the DNA is TGTGCCAGCAGTGAAGCGAAGCCACCCCTCCACTTT.

This clone occurred a few times. The chain recombines TRBV5-4 with TRBJ2-3; the D gene could be TRBD1 or TRBD2 (6 bases each). Germline CDR1 SGHNT, CDR2 YYREEE (reference sequence). CDR3 size: 15 residues. The ends were cut back, 1 base at V and 3 bases at J, with 12 bases in the middle. In nucleotides, the CDR3 is TGTGCCAGCAGCTTGCGGGGGCCAGGAACAGATACGCAGTATTTT. Its translation is CASSLRGPGTDTQYF. The full variable domain, with the rest looked up from reference TRBV5-4 and TRBJ2-3, is ETGVTQSPTHLIKTRGQQVTLRCSSQSGHNTVSWYQQALGQGPQFIFQYYREEENGRGNFPPRFSGLQFPNYSSELNVNALELDDSALYLCASSLRGPGTDTQYFGPGTRLTVL.

This clone was counted between two and nine times. This chain connects TRBV7-2 to TRBJ2-1; 9 bases are a match to TRBD1. Germline V CDR1 and CDR2: SGHTA, FQGNSA. The V and J ends lost 5 bases and 5 bases, in that order; junction bases with no gene match: 7. This CDR3 comprises 15 residues. The CDR3 loop is CASSDTGGAHNEQFF. CDR3 DNA: TGTGCCAGCAGCGATACAGGGGGCGCCCACAATGAGCAGTTCTTC.

This rearrangement joins TRBV7-9 to TRBJ2-1; the D is unclear. Germline V gene sequence: CDR1 SEHNR, CDR2 FQNEAQ (reference sequence). V was cut by 1 base and J by 8 bases, with 15 bases left in between. The CDR3 loop spans 15 amino acids. Here the CDR3 DNA reads TGTGCCAGCAGCTTAGTGCCTCGAGTCACGGATGAGCAGTTCTTC. It specifies CASSLVPRVTDEQFF.

The chain is built from TRBV4-3 and TRBJ2-7; D possibly corresponds to TRBD1 (6 bases). The V end was cut by 2 bases, the J end by 8 bases, with 13 bases between. The CDR3 runs 13 residues. Per germline, CDR1 LGHNA and CDR2 YSLEER. DNA for the CDR3: TGCGCCAGCAGCCAATCCACAGGGTTGAAGCAGTACTTC. It codes for CASSQSTGLKQYF.

The table lists this clone with a few counts. The rearrangement uses TRBV30 and TRBJ2-6; D is unclear. Germline CDR1 GTSNPN, CDR2 SVGIG (reference sequence). With 7 bases removed from V and 4 bases from J, the gap between germline ends came to 11 bases. CDR3 length equals 13 residues. CDR3 nucleotides: TGTGCCTTCTGCGTGACAGGGGCCAACGTCCTGACTTTC. Translated, it gives CAFCVTGANVLTF.

The CDR3 DNA reads as TGTGCCAGCAGCTTACCGTGGGGGAACAATGAGCAGTTCTTC. Amino acid sequence: CASSLPWGNNEQFF. This sequence joins TRBV11-2 and TRBJ2-1, with D perhaps being TRBD1 or TRBD2 (5 bases each). The CDR3 sequence is 14 residues long. The V gene lost 2 bases and the J gene lost 5 bases, with 10 bases spanning the gap. Germline values: CDR1 SGHAT, CDR2 FQNNGV.

The chain has TRBV9 and TRBJ2-3; the D call may be TRBD1 or TRBD2 (6 bases each). The V end was cut by 4 bases, the J end by 2 bases, with 17 bases between. This CDR3 spans 16 amino acids. Germline values: CDR1 SGDLS, CDR2 YYNGEE. CDR3 sequence: CASSPQRRDNTDTQYF. The CDR3 DNA reads TGTGCCAGCAGCCCACAACGGAGGGACAACACAGATACGCAGTATTTT.

Notes on this clone: This may arise from a read error, as a much more abundant clone is one base away. This chain links TRBV7-9 with TRBJ2-5, with no clear D. From germline, CDR1 is SEHNR and CDR2 FQNEAQ (reference sequence). With 5 bases removed from V and 4 bases from J, the gap between germline ends came to 17 bases. The CDR3 covers 15 residues. CDR3 bases: TGTGCCAGCAGCGTATCGATCCCCGGTGGAGAGACCCAGTACTTC. Translation gives CASSVSIPGGETQYF. Variable domain in full (rest from reference TRBV7-9 and TRBJ2-5): DTGVSQNPRHKITKRGQNVTFRCDPISEHNRLYWYRQTLGQGPEFLTYFQNEAQLEKSRLLSDRFSAERPKGSFSTLEIQRTEQGDSAMYLCASSVSIPGGETQYFGPGTRLLVL.

This clone turned up a few times. J is TRBJ2-4 and V is TRBV2, with D maybe TRBD2 (5 bases). CDR1 is SNHLY, CDR2 FYNNEI, per germline. This CDR3 comprises 14 residues. V shed 1 base and J shed 7 bases, with 11 bases lying between them. CDR3 residues: CASSEGEKINIQYF. The CDR3 DNA follows: TGTGCCAGCAGTGAAGGGGAGAAGATTAACATTCAGTACTTC.

The chain carries TRBV29-1 and TRBJ2-3, with unresolved D. Between the trimmed V and J ends, which lost 7 bases and 6 bases, there was a span of 11 bases. Germline V gene lookup returns CDR1 SQVTM and CDR2 ANQGSEA. This CDR3 comprises 11 residues. The CDR3 region is CSATILDTQYF. DNA for the CDR3: TGCAGCGCCACCATCCTGGATACGCAGTATTTT.